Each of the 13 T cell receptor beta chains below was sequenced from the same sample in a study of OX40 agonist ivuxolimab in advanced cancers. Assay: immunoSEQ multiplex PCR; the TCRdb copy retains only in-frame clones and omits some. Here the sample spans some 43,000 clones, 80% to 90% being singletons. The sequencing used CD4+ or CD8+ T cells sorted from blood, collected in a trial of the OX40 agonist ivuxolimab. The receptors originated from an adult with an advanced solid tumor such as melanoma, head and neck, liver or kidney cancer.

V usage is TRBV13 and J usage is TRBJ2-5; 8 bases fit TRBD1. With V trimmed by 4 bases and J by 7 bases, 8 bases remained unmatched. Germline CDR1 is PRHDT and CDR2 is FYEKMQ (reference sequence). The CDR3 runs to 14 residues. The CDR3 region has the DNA TGTGCCAGCAGCTCCCCGCCGGACAGGGTGACCCAGTACTTC. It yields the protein CASSSPPDRVTQYF.

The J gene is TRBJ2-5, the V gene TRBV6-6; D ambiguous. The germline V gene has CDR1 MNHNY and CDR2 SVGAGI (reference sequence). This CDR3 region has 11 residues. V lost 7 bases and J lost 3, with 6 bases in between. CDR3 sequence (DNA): TGTGCCAGCAATGAAGAAGAGACCCAGTACTTC. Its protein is CASNEEETQYF.

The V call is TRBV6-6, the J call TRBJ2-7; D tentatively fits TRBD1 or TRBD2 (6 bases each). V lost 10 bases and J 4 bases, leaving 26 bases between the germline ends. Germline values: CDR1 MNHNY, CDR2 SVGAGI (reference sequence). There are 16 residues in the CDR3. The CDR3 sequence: CATGGGTSPSMYEQYF. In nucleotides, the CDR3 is TGTGCCACTGGAGGGGGGACATCTCCTAGTATGTACGAGCAGTACTTC.

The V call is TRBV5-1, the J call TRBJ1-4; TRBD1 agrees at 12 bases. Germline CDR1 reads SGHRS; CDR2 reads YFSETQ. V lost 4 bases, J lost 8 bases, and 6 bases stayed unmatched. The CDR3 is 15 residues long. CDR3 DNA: TGCGCCAGCAGCAGTGGGACAGGGGGCATCGAAAAACTGTTTTTT. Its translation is CASSSGTGGIEKLFF.

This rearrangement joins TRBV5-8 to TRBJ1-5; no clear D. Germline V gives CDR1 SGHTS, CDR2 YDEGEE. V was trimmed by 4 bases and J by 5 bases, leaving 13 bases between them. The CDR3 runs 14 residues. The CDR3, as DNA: TGTGCCAGCAGCCCGGAGGGCGGCTATCAGCCCCAGCATTTT. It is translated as CASSPEGGYQPQHF.

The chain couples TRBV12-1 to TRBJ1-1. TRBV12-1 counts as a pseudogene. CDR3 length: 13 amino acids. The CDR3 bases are TGTGCCAGCAGGGCTGAAAAGGGGAGAGGAGCTTTCTTT. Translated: CASRAEKGRGAFF.

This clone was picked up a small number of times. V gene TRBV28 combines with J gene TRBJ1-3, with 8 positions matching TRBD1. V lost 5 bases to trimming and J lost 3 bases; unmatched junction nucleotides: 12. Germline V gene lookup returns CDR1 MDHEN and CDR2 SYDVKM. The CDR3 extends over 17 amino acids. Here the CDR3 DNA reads TGTGCCAGCAGTCTGGGAAACCTGGACAGGGTTGGAAACACCATATATTTT. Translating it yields CASSLGNLDRVGNTIYF.

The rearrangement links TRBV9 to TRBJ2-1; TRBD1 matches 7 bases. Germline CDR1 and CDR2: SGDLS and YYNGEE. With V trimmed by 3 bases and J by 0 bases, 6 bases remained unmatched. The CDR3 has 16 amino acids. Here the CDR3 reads CASSGPGQSSYNEQFF. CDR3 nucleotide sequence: TGTGCCAGCAGCGGACCGGGACAGAGCTCCTACAATGAGCAGTTCTTC. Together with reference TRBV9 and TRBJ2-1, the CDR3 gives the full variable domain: DSGVTQTPKHLITATGQRVTLRCSPRSGDLSVYWYQQSLDQGLQFLIQYYNGEERAKGNILERFSAQQFPDLHSELNLSSLELGDSALYFCASSGPGQSSYNEQFFGPGTRLTVL.

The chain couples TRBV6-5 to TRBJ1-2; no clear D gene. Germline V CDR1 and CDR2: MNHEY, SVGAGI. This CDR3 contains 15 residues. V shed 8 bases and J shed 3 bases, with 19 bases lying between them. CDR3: CASGRPDGSHYGYTF. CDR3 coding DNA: TGTGCCAGCGGAAGGCCCGACGGCAGTCACTATGGCTACACCTTC.

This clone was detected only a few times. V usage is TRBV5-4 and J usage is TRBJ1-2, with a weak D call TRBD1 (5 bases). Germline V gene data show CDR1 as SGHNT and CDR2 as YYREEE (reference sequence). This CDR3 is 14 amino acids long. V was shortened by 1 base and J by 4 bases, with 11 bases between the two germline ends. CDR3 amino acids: CASSLRAGFYGYTF. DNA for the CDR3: TGTGCCAGCAGCTTGAGGGCAGGGTTCTATGGCTACACCTTC.

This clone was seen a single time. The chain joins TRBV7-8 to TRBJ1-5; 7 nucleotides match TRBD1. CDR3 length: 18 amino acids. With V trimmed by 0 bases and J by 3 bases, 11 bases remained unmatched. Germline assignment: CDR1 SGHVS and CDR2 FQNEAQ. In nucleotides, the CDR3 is TGTGCCAGCAGCTTAGCGGGTCCCCACAGGGGCCCCAATCAGCCCCAGCATTTT. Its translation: CASSLAGPHRGPNQPQHF.

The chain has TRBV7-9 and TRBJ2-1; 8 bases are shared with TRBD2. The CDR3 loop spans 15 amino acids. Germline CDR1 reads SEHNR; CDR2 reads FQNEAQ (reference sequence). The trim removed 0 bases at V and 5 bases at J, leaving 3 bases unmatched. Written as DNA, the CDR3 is TGTGCCAGCAGCTTAGCGGGTAGCGGGGACAATGAGCAGTTCTTC. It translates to CASSLAGSGDNEQFF.

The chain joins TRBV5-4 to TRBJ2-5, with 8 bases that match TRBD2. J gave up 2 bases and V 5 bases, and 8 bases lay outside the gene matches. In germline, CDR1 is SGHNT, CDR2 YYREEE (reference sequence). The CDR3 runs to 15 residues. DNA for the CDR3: TGTGCCAGCAGGAAGGACGGGGGGGGTCAAGAGACCCAGTACTTC. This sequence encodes CASRKDGGGQETQYF.